The 14 T cell receptor beta chains in this list originate from one sample, sequenced in a study of blood T cells in healthy people across ages. Next came a second PCR, run for about 7 to 12 cycles, which used a sample-barcoded 5' primer along with a J-beta primer mix. TCRdb passed the 5' RACE reads through MiXCR, listing each CDR3 protein once. The sample has around 500,000 distinct CDR3 sequences, around half seen once. Sequenced input: blood. The receptor source for this set is an elderly man in good health.

The rearrangement links TRBV12-3 or TRBV12-4 to TRBJ2-5, with 14 bases identical to TRBD2. The CDR3 has 17 residues. Germline trimming cut 1 base from V and 2 bases from J; bases unmatched to any gene: 3. This CDR3 is CASSLGLAGGLQETQYF. CDR3 DNA: TGTGCCAGCAGTTTAGGACTAGCGGGGGGGCTGCAAGAGACCCAGTACTTC.

This clonotype has only a few counts. The CDR3 loop is CSARAPHDGHGYTF. In DNA, the CDR3 is TGCAGTGCTAGAGCCCCTCACGACGGCCATGGCTACACCTTC. The chain has TRBV20-1 and TRBJ1-2; D not certain. Germline CDR1 DFQATT, CDR2 SNEGSKA (reference sequence). V lost 1 base and J 6 bases, leaving 15 bases between the germline ends. The CDR3 covers 14 residues.

This chain uses TRBV5-1 with TRBJ2-3, with a possible D match to TRBD2 (5 bases). Per germline, CDR1 SGHRS and CDR2 YFSETQ. CDR3 length: 13 amino acids. V was shortened by 10 bases and J by 1 base, with 13 bases between the two germline ends. CDR3 protein: CAGSVDRTDTQYF. As DNA, the CDR3 is TGCGCCGGGAGTGTCGATCGCACAGATACGCAGTATTTT.

About this clonotype itself: This may be a read error: a much more frequent sequence differs by one nucleotide. The chain links TRBV7-3 to TRBJ2-7; D is possibly TRBD1 (5 bases). Germline V CDR1 and CDR2: SGHTA, FQGTGA. This CDR3 has 14 amino acids. V gave up 5 bases and J gave up 2 bases, with 13 bases separating them. CDR3 sequence reads: CASSVNAGTYEQYF. CDR3 sequence (DNA): TGTGCCAGCAGCGTAAACGCAGGGACCTACGAGCAGTACTTC.

DNA of the CDR3: TGCAGCGTTGGGAAAGGGACGAACACTGAAGCTTTCTTT. It specifies CSVGKGTNTEAFF. The gene calls are TRBV29-1 and TRBJ1-1; tentative D call: TRBD1 (5 bases). The CDR3 runs to 13 residues. The germline V and J ends were trimmed by 4 bases and 1 base, with 10 bases remaining between them. The germline gives CDR1 SQVTM, CDR2 ANQGSEA.

The sample holds a few counts of this clonotype. CDR3 DNA: TGCAGTGCTAGAGACCGAGACACGCACCCAGAAGTAGATACGCAGTATTTT. This sequence encodes CSARDRDTHPEVDTQYF. The chain uses TRBV20-1 and TRBJ2-3; D remains unclear. CDR1 is DFQATT, CDR2 SNEGSKA, per germline (reference sequence). The CDR3 spans 17 residues. V lost 0 bases and J lost 5, with 21 bases in between.

The chain carries TRBV4-1 and TRBJ1-2; D ambiguous. The CDR3 sequence is 16 residues long. The ends were cut back, 0 bases at V and 4 bases at J, with 15 bases in the middle. Germline V gene sequence: CDR1 MGHRA, CDR2 YSYEKL. DNA of the CDR3: TGCGCCAGCAGCCAAGATCACGGGGAGCAAGGCTATGGCTACACCTTC. It specifies CASSQDHGEQGYGYTF.

The sample holds one count of this clonotype. The chain has TRBV20-1 and TRBJ2-1; 7 positions match TRBD2. Germline CDR1 and CDR2: DFQATT and SNEGSKA (reference sequence). The CDR3 is 15 amino acids. J was trimmed by 1 base and V by 4 bases; bases with no gene match: 7. CDR3 sequence: CSAIPLAESYNEQFF. As DNA, the CDR3 is TGCAGTGCTATTCCCCTAGCGGAATCCTACAATGAGCAGTTCTTC.

This clonotype has only a few counts. V is TRBV3-1 and J is TRBJ1-5; D is unresolved. The CDR3 is 16 residues long. Deletions cut 0 bases from V and 4 bases from J, with 13 bases between. Germline CDR1 is LGHDT and CDR2 is YNNKEL (reference sequence). The CDR3 here is CASSQDLAGGNQPQHF. In nucleotides, the CDR3 is TGTGCCAGCAGCCAAGATCTAGCAGGTGGGAATCAGCCCCAGCATTTT.

This CDR3 reads CASSLTSGEGTGTQYF. Here the CDR3 DNA reads TGTGCCAGCAGCTTAACTAGCGGAGAGGGGACTGGGACCCAGTACTTC. The chain couples TRBV7-2 to TRBJ2-5; 8 positions agree with TRBD2. Germline lookup yields CDR1 SGHTA and CDR2 FQGNSA. Unmatched junction bases numbered 12, after V lost 2 bases and J lost 7 bases. The CDR3 runs 16 residues.

This sequence joins TRBV10-3 and TRBJ2-3, with D unresolved. CDR1 ENHRY and CDR2 SYGVKD come from the germline V gene. Trimming removed 3 bases from V and 4 bases from J, with 5 bases in between. CDR3 size: 12 residues. CDR3 coding DNA: TGTGCCATCAGTGATACGGCAGATACGCAGTATTTT. Residues: CAISDTADTQYF.

The CDR3 bases are TGCGCCAGCAGCTTCGGGACTAGCAGATACAATGAGCAGTTCTTC. As protein: CASSFGTSRYNEQFF. The chain uses TRBV5-1 and TRBJ2-1; 9 bases match TRBD2. CDR3 length: 15 residues. Germline CDR1 SGHRS, CDR2 YFSETQ. With 2 bases clipped from V and 4 bases from J, the junction kept 4 bases outside the gene matches. Complete variable domain (other parts from reference TRBV5-1 and TRBJ2-1): KAGVTQTPRYLIKTRGQQVTLSCSPISGHRSVSWYQQTPGQGLQFLFEYFSETQRNKGNFPGRFSGRQFSNSRSEMNVSTLELGDSALYLCASSFGTSRYNEQFFGPGTRLTVL.

This clonotype was detected a few times. The genes are TRBV2 and TRBJ1-2; D uncertain. The CDR3 covers 15 residues. Trimming stripped 1 base from V and 4 bases from J, with 13 bases between. Germline V gene lookup returns CDR1 SNHLY and CDR2 FYNNEI. The CDR3 reads CASSEGKGPSYGYTF. CDR3 nucleotides: TGTGCCAGCAGTGAAGGCAAAGGCCCTTCCTATGGCTACACCTTC. The complete variable domain, with remaining parts taken from reference TRBV2 and TRBJ1-2, reads EPEVTQTPSHQVTQMGQEVILRCVPISNHLYFYWYRQILGQKVEFLVSFYNNEISEKSEIFDDQFSVERPDGSNFTLKIRSTKLEDSAMYFCASSEGKGPSYGYTFGSGTRLTVV.

The V call is TRBV20-1, the J call TRBJ2-1; D may be TRBD2 (7 bases). The V and J ends lost 5 bases and 8 bases respectively, with 13 bases between them. CDR3 size: 12 residues. Per the germline V gene, CDR1 is DFQATT and CDR2 is SNEGSKA (reference sequence). The CDR3 nucleotides are TGCAGTGCTCTGAGGGGGGGGGATGAGCAGTTCTTC. Its protein is CSALRGGDEQFF.